These 26 T cell receptor beta chains share one sample of origin, sequenced in a study of blood T cell repertoires in COVID-19. Libraries were prepared by immunoSEQ multiplex PCR; TCRdb keeps only in-frame clonotypes and omits some of them. The sample lists some 180,000 clones, over 75% occurring once. Sequencing was done on a sample of peripheral blood. The source is a man aged 45-65 years with acute or convalescent COVID-19.

This clone was found once. The V and J genes are TRBV4-1 and TRBJ1-4; 7 bases are a match to TRBD1. Trimming removed 3 bases from V and 4 bases from J; junction bases left unmatched: 5. There are 15 residues in the CDR3. CDR1 and CDR2 from the germline V gene are MGHRA and YSYEKL. CDR3 in DNA: TGCGCCAGCAGCCATTCCAGACAGGGTAATGAAAAACTGTTTTTT. This translates into CASSHSRQGNEKLFF.

The gene calls are TRBV10-3 and TRBJ1-4; the D gene is possibly TRBD1 (6 bases). The CDR3 is made up of 14 amino acids. V lost 6 bases and J lost 5, with 13 bases in between. The germline V gene encodes CDR1 ENHRY and CDR2 SYGVKD. The CDR3 DNA sequence: TGTGCCATCAGCCGGGACAACCGGAATGAAAAACTGTTTTTT. It specifies CAISRDNRNEKLFF.

The rearrangement links TRBV4-3 to TRBJ2-1; 7 bases align to TRBD1. The V segment lost 4 bases and the J segment 1 base; nucleotides outside the gene matches: 7. Germline-derived CDR1 and CDR2 are LGHNA and YSLEER. This CDR3 is 16 amino acids long. The CDR3 DNA is TGCGCCAGCAGCCTGGCCTGGGACAGTTCCTACAATGAGCAGTTCTTC. Translated, it gives CASSLAWDSSYNEQFF.

This chain joins TRBV6-5 and TRBJ2-2; 9 bases align to TRBD1. J lost 7 bases, V lost 2 bases, and 5 bases had no gene match. This CDR3 has 15 residues. CDR1 is MNHEY, CDR2 SVGAGI, per germline. The CDR3 spells CASSYGTGGVGELFF. The CDR3 coding sequence is TGTGCCAGCAGTTACGGAACAGGGGGCGTCGGGGAGCTGTTTTTT.

V usage is TRBV24-1 and J usage is TRBJ2-2, with unresolved D. Germline V lookup: CDR1 KGHDR, CDR2 SFDVKD. The CDR3 covers 14 residues. V was trimmed by 4 bases and J by 6 bases, leaving 11 bases between them. The CDR3 nucleotides are TGTGCCACCAGTGACCCCCCGGTATCCGGGGAGCTGTTTTTT. Its translation is CATSDPPVSGELFF.

This chain uses TRBV6-5 with TRBJ2-7; TRBD2 matches 9 bases. This CDR3 has 14 amino acids. Germline CDR1 MNHEY, CDR2 SVGAGI. Losses at the gene ends were 6 bases for V and 5 bases for J; bases not matched to a gene: 8. CDR3 nucleotides: TGTGCCAGCAGCGGCGGGAGGGCCACCCACGAGCAGTACTTC. Translating it yields CASSGGRATHEQYF.

This chain joins TRBV18 and TRBJ1-6; D not certain. This CDR3 has 14 residues. Deletions cut 6 bases from V and 9 bases from J, with 15 bases between. CDR1 is KGHSH and CDR2 is LQKENI in the germline V gene. The DNA of the CDR3 is TGTGCCAGCTCGCGACCCCAACAGAGTTCACCCCTCCACTTT. Protein: CASSRPQQSSPLHF.

The J gene is TRBJ1-4, the V gene TRBV18, with a possible D match to TRBD1 (6 bases). The V gene's germline CDR1 is KGHSH and CDR2 LQKENI. Trimming removed 5 bases at V and 8 bases at J, with 18 bases between. CDR3 length: 15 amino acids. CDR3 region: CASSTATGIGEKLFF. CDR3 coding DNA: TGTGCCAGCTCAACGGCCACAGGGATTGGAGAAAAACTGTTTTTT.

The chain recombines TRBV30 with TRBJ1-1; the D is unclear. CDR1 and CDR2 from the germline V gene are GTSNPN and SVGIG (reference sequence). V was pared by 0 bases and J by 1 base, with 6 bases between. The CDR3 is made up of 13 amino acids. In DNA, the CDR3 is TGTGCCTGGAGTGTTCACGGGAACACTGAAGCTTTCTTT. Protein: CAWSVHGNTEAFF.

In regard to this clone: The same CDR3 is also encoded by other DNA sequences in this sample. The J gene is TRBJ2-2, the V gene TRBV7-2; 8 nucleotides agree with TRBD2. Germline lookup yields CDR1 SGHTA and CDR2 FQGNSA. Trimming at V came to 1 base and at J to 0 bases, leaving 1 base not matched to a gene. The CDR3 contains 16 residues. The CDR3 coding sequence is TGTGCCAGCAGCTTAGTAGCGGGACCGAACACCGGGGAGCTGTTTTTT. Amino acids: CASSLVAGPNTGELFF.

J is TRBJ2-5 and V is TRBV7-2, with 8 nucleotides matching TRBD2. The CDR3 spans 14 residues. V dropped 5 bases and J dropped 5; count of bases not matched to a gene: 7. Germline CDR1 SGHTA, CDR2 FQGNSA. This chain's CDR3 is CASSQSGRRETQYF. The CDR3 region has the DNA TGTGCCAGCAGCCAGAGCGGGAGACGGGAGACCCAGTACTTC.

This chain links TRBV2 with TRBJ2-1, with TRBD2 identical over 9 bases. There are 13 residues in the CDR3. CDR1 and CDR2 (germline): SNHLY, FYNNEI. Germline trimming cut 6 bases from V and 5 bases from J; bases unmatched to any gene: 2. The CDR3: CASRTSGHNEQFF. In nucleotides, the CDR3 is TGTGCCAGCAGGACTAGCGGACACAATGAGCAGTTCTTC.

This sequence joins TRBV11-2 and TRBJ1-1; TRBD1 matches at 9 bases. The length of the CDR3 is 13 residues. V lost 5 bases to trimming and J lost 5 bases; unmatched junction nucleotides: 3. From germline, CDR1 is SGHAT and CDR2 FQNNGV. The DNA of the CDR3 is TGTGCCAGCAGCCCACAGGGGGCGACTGAAGCTTTCTTT. Its translation is CASSPQGATEAFF. Filled out from reference TRBV11-2 and TRBJ1-1, the complete variable domain reads EAGVAQSPRYKIIEKRQSVAFWCNPISGHATLYWYQQILGQGPKLLIQFQNNGVVDDSQLPKDRFSAERLKGVDSTLKIQPAKLEDSAVYLCASSPQGATEAFFGQGTRLTVV.

The rearrangement joins TRBV3-1 (or the pseudogene TRBV3-2) to TRBJ2-1, with D maybe TRBD1 (5 bases). The CDR3 extends over 16 amino acids. V shed 4 bases and J shed 2 bases, with 15 bases lying between them. Per the germline V gene, CDR1 is LGHDT and CDR2 is YNNKEL (reference sequence). CDR3 bases: TGTGCCAGCAGCCCGTTTAGGGGCGGAACCTACAATGAGCAGTTCTTC. Its protein product is CASSPFRGGTYNEQFF.

V usage is TRBV18 and J usage is TRBJ1-6, with unresolved D. There are 15 residues in the CDR3. The V gene lost 3 bases and the J gene lost 8 bases, with 14 bases spanning the gap. Germline V lookup: CDR1 KGHSH, CDR2 LQKENI. CDR3 protein: CASSPRGASDSPLHF. DNA for the CDR3: TGTGCCAGCTCACCGCGCGGAGCGTCTGATTCACCCCTCCACTTT. Combining the CDR3 with reference TRBV18 and TRBJ1-6 gives the whole variable domain NAGVMQNPRHLVRRRGQEARLRCSPMKGHSHVYWYRQLPEEGLKFMVYLQKENIIDESGMPKERFSAEFPKEGPSILRIQQVVRGDSAAYFCASSPRGASDSPLHFGNGTRLTVT.

The chain recombines TRBV28 with TRBJ2-3; D unresolved. Germline loops: CDR1 MDHEN, CDR2 SYDVKM. The CDR3 extends over 12 amino acids. With 9 bases removed from V and 0 bases from J, the gap between germline ends came to 7 bases. For the CDR3, the DNA is TGTGCCAGTACGGTTAGCACAGATACGCAGTATTTT. Its protein product is CASTVSTDTQYF.

DNA for the CDR3: TGTGCCAGCTCACCACGGAGGGCGGATAGCAATCAGCCCCAGCATTTT. This translates into CASSPRRADSNQPQHF. The rearrangement links TRBV18 to TRBJ1-5, with no clear D. This CDR3 comprises 16 residues. With 1 base removed from V and 0 bases from J, the gap between germline ends came to 10 bases. Germline V gene data show CDR1 as KGHSH and CDR2 as LQKENI.

CDR3: CASSDRLGGYYTF. The CDR3 DNA reads as TGTGCCAGCAGTGACCGGCTAGGGGGCTACTACACCTTC. The chain has TRBV6-1 and TRBJ1-2, with 7 positions matching TRBD1. Germline lookup yields CDR1 MNHNS and CDR2 SASEGT. Germline trimming cut 3 bases from V and 10 bases from J; bases unmatched to any gene: 8. This CDR3 contains 13 residues.

The rearrangement links TRBV10-1 to TRBJ1-3; possible D gene TRBD1, 5 bases. Trimming removed 6 bases at V and 0 bases at J, with 24 bases between. Germline V gene sequence: CDR1 WNHNN, CDR2 SYGVQD (reference sequence). CDR3 size: 19 residues. This chain's CDR3 is CASSKRRRRGCYSGNTIYF. The DNA of the CDR3 is TGCGCCAGCAGCAAAAGGCGGAGGAGGGGATGCTACTCTGGAAACACCATATATTTT.

The chain combines TRBV24-1 with TRBJ2-3; no definite D call. Germline CDR1 and CDR2: KGHDR and SFDVKD. The CDR3 length is 14 residues. Trimming cost V 0 bases and J 6 bases, with 9 bases left between them. CDR3 sequence: CATSDLRVSDTQYF. CDR3 DNA: TGTGCCACCAGTGATTTGCGGGTTAGCGATACGCAGTATTTT.

V and J are TRBV16 and TRBJ1-1, with 12 bases that match TRBD1. The CDR3 runs to 16 residues. Looked up from germline, CDR1 is KGHSY and CDR2 is FQNENV. V lost 4 bases, J lost 3 bases, and 6 bases stayed unmatched. The CDR3 DNA reads as TGTGCCAGCAGCCTAACCGGGACAGGGGGCCACACTGAAGCTTTCTTT. Encoded protein: CASSLTGTGGHTEAFF.

V usage is TRBV9 and J usage is TRBJ1-6; TRBD1 might be the D (6 bases). Looked up from germline, CDR1 is SGDLS and CDR2 is YYNGEE. Trimming removed 4 bases from V and 0 bases from J, with 11 bases in between. This CDR3 is built from 16 residues. CDR3 nucleotides: TGTGCCAGCAGCAACAGGGCGAGCTCCTATAATTCACCCCTCCACTTT. Residues: CASSNRASSYNSPLHF. Variable domain in full (rest from reference TRBV9 and TRBJ1-6): DSGVTQTPKHLITATGQRVTLRCSPRSGDLSVYWYQQSLDQGLQFLIQYYNGEERAKGNILERFSAQQFPDLHSELNLSSLELGDSALYFCASSNRASSYNSPLHFGNGTRLTVT.

This rearrangement joins TRBV20-1 to TRBJ1-1; TRBD1 aligns across 8 bases. The CDR3 is made up of 17 amino acids. The J segment lost 0 bases and the V segment lost 3 bases, leaving 12 bases of the junction unmatched. Germline loops: CDR1 DFQATT, CDR2 SNEGSKA (reference sequence). CDR3 loop: CSASSPTGGAMNTEAFF. For the CDR3, the DNA is TGCAGTGCTAGTTCCCCAACAGGGGGGGCTATGAACACTGAAGCTTTCTTT.

The V gene is TRBV19, the J gene TRBJ2-3; D might be TRBD1 (6 bases). The CDR3 loop spans 13 amino acids. Germline loops: CDR1 LNHDA, CDR2 SQIVND (reference sequence). V was pared by 9 bases and J by 2 bases, with 12 bases between. The CDR3 bases are TGTGCCAGCTCGGGACACTACACAGATACGCAGTATTTT. This translates into CASSGHYTDTQYF.

CDR3 nucleotide sequence: TGTGCCAGAAGCTTGATCGCACAGGGGGGAACTGAAGCTTTCTTT. Its translation is CARSLIAQGGTEAFF. The chain joins TRBV5-3 to TRBJ1-1; TRBD1 agrees at 8 bases. TRBV5-3 qualifies as an ORF whose function is uncertain. The V segment lost 1 base and the J segment 5 bases; nucleotides outside the gene matches: 7. The CDR3 has 15 amino acids.

The J gene is TRBJ2-2, the V gene TRBV5-6; the D gene is possibly TRBD2 (5 bases). Trimming took 4 bases from V and 3 from J, leaving 16 bases between them. This CDR3 region has 16 residues. The germline gives CDR1 SGHDT, CDR2 YYEEEE. This CDR3 is CASSPRWGADTGELFF. As DNA, the CDR3 is TGTGCCAGCAGCCCCAGATGGGGAGCGGACACCGGGGAGCTGTTTTTT. The full variable domain, with the rest looked up from reference TRBV5-6 and TRBJ2-2, is DAGVTQSPTHLIKTRGQQVTLRCSPKSGHDTVSWYQQALGQGPQFIFQYYEEEERQRGNFPDRFSGHQFPNYSSELNVNALLLGDSALYLCASSPRWGADTGELFFGEGSRLTVL.